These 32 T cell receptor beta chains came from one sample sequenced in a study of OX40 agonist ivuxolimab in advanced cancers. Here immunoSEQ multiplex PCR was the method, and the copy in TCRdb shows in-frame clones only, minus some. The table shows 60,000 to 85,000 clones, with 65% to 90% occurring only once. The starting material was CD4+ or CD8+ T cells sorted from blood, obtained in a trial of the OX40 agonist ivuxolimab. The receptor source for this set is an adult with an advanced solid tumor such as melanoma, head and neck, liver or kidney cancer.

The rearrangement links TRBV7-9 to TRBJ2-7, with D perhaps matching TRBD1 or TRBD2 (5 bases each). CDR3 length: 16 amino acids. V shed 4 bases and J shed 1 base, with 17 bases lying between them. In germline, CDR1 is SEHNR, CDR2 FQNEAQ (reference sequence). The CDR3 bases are TGTGCCAGCAGCTCTGGGGACGGCCGATCTTCCTACGAGCAGTACTTC. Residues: CASSSGDGRSSYEQYF.

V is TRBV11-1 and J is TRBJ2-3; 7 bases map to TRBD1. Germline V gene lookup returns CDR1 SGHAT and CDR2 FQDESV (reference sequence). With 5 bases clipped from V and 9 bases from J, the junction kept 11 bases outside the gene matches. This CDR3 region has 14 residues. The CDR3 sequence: CASSPRRQGRTQYF. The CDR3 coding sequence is TGTGCCAGCAGCCCCCGCCGACAGGGTCGCACGCAGTATTTT. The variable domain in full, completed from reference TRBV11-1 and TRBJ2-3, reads EAEVAQSPRYKITEKSQAVAFWCDPISGHATLYWYRQILGQGPELLVQFQDESVVDDSQLPKDRFSAERLKGVDSTLKIQPAELGDSAMYLCASSPRRQGRTQYFGPGTRLTVL.

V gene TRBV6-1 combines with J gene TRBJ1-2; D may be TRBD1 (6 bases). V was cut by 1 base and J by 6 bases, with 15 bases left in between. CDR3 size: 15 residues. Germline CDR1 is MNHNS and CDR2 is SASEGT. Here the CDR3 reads CASSEGNRVSDGYTF. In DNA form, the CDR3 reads TGTGCCAGCAGTGAAGGGAACAGGGTTTCGGATGGCTACACCTTC.

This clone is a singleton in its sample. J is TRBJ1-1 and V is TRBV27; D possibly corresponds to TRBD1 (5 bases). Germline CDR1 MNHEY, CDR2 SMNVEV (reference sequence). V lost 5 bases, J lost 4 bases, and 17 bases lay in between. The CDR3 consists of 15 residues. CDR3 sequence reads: CASSVRGTTFTEAFF. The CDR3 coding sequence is TGTGCCAGCAGTGTACGCGGGACGACTTTCACTGAAGCTTTCTTT.

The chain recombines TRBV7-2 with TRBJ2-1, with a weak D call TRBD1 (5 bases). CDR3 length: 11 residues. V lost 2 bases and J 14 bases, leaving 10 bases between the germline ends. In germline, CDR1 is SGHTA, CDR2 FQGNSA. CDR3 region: CASSLQGTEFF. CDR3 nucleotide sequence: TGTGCCAGCAGCTTACAGGGTACGGAGTTCTTC.

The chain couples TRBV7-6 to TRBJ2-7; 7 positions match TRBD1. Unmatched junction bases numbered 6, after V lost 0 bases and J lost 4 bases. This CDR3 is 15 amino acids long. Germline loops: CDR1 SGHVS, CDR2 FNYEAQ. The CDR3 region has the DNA TGTGCCAGCAGCTTAGCGACAGGGTGGGCTTACGAGCAGTACTTC. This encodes CASSLATGWAYEQYF.

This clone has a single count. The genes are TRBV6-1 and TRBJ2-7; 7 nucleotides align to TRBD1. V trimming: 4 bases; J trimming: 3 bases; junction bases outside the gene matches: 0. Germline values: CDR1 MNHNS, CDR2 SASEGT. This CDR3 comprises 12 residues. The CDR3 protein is CASSGQGYEQYF. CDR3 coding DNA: TGTGCCAGCAGTGGACAGGGCTACGAGCAGTACTTC.

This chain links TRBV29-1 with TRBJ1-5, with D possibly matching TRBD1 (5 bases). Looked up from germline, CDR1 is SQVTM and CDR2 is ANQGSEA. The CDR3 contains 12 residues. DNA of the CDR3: TGCAGTTTCAGGGAGGTGGGTCAGCCCCAGCATTTT. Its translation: CSFREVGQPQHF. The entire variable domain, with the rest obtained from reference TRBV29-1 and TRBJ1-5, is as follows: SAVISQKPSRDICQRGTSLTIQCQVDSQVTMMFWYRQQPGQSLTLIATANQGSEATYESGFVIDKFPISRPNLTFSTLTVSNMSPEDSSIYLCSFREVGQPQHFGDGTRLSIL.

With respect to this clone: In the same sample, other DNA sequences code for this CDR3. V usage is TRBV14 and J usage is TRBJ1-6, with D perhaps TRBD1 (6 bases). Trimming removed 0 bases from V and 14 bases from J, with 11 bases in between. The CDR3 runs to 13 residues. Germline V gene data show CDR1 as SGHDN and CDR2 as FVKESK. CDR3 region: CASSQDRGITLHF. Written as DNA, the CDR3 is TGTGCCAGCAGCCAAGATAGGGGGATAACCCTCCACTTT.

The CDR3 region has the DNA TGTGCCAGCAGTATAGAGGGGGGGCGTAGCACAGATACGCAGTATTTT. Its protein is CASSIEGGRSTDTQYF. This chain connects TRBV21-1 to TRBJ2-3; the table assigns TRBD2, which was not confirmed against the DNA. TRBV21-1 constitutes a pseudogene. The CDR3 has 16 amino acids.

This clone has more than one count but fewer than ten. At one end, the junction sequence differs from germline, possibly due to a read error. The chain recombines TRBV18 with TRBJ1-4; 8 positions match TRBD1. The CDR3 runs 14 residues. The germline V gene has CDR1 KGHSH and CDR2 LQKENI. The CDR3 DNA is TGTGCCAGCTCCCCACAGGGGGGTGGTGAAAAACTGTTTTTT. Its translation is CASSPQGGGEKLFF. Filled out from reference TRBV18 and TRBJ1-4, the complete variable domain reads NAGVMQNPRHLVRRRGQEARLRCSPMKGHSHVYWYRQLPEEGLKFMVYLQKENIIDESGMPKERFSAEFPKEGPSILRIQQVVRGDSAAYFCASSPQGGGEKLFFGSGTQLSVL.

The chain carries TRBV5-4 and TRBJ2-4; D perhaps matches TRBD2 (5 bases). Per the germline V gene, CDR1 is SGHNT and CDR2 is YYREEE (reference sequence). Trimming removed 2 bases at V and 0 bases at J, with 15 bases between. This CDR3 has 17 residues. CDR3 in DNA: TGTGCCAGCAGCTTTCGGACTCCCTTACTAGCCAAAAACATTCAGTACTTC. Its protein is CASSFRTPLLAKNIQYF.

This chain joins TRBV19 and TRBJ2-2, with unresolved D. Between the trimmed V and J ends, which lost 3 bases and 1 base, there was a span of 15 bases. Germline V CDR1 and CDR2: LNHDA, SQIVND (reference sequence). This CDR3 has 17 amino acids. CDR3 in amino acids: CASSIAPKVRNTGELFF. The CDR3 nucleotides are TGTGCCAGTAGTATTGCCCCGAAGGTCAGGAACACCGGGGAGCTGTTTTTT.

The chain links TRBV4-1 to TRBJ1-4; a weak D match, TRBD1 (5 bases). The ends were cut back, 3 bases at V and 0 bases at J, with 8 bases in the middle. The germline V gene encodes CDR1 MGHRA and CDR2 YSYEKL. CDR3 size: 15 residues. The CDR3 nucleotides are TGCGCCAGCAGCCAGGGGCTACCAACTAATGAAAAACTGTTTTTT. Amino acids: CASSQGLPTNEKLFF.

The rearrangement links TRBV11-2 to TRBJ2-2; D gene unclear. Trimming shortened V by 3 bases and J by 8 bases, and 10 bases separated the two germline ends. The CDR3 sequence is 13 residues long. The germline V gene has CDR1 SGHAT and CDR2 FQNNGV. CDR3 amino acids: CASSLAPQGELFF. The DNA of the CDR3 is TGTGCCAGCAGCTTGGCCCCGCAGGGGGAGCTGTTTTTT. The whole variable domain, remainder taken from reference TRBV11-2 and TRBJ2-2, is EAGVAQSPRYKIIEKRQSVAFWCNPISGHATLYWYQQILGQGPKLLIQFQNNGVVDDSQLPKDRFSAERLKGVDSTLKIQPAKLEDSAVYLCASSLAPQGELFFGEGSRLTVL.

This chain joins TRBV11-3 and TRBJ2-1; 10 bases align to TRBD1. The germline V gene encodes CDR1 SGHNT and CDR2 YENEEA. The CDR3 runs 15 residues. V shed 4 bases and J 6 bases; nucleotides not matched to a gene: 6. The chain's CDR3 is CASSSPGQGLNEQFF. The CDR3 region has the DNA TGTGCCAGCAGCTCCCCGGGACAGGGGCTCAATGAGCAGTTCTTC.

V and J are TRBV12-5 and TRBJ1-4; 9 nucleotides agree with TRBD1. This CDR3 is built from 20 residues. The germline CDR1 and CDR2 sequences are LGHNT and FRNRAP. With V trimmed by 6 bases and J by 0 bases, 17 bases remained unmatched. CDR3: CASGLIVTGGFDTTNEKLFF. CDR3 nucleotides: TGTGCTAGTGGACTCATAGTAACAGGGGGCTTTGACACAACTAATGAAAAACTGTTTTTT.

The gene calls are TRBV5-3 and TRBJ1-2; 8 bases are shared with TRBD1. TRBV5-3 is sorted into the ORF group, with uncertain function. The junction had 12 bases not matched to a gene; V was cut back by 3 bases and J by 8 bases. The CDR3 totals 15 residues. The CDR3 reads CARSCSGQVFRGYTF. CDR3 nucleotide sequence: TGTGCCAGAAGCTGTTCGGGACAGGTCTTTCGAGGCTACACCTTC.

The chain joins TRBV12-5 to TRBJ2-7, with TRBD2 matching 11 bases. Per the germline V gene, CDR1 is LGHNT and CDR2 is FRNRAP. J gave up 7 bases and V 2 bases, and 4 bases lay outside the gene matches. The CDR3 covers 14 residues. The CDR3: CASGLLGLADEQYF. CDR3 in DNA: TGTGCTAGTGGTTTGTTGGGACTAGCGGATGAGCAGTACTTC.

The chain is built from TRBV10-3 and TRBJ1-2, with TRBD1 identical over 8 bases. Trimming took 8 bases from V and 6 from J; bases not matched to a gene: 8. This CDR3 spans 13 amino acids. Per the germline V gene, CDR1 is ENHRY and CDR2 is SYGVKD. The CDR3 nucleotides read TGTGCCATCCGGGTACAGGGGGGGGATGGCTACACCTTC. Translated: CAIRVQGGDGYTF.

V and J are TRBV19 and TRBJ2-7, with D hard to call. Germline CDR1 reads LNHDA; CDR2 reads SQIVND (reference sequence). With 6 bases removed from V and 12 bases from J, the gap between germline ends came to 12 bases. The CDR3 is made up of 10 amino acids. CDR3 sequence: CASRQNGLYF. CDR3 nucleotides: TGTGCCAGTAGACAGAATGGCCTGTACTTC.

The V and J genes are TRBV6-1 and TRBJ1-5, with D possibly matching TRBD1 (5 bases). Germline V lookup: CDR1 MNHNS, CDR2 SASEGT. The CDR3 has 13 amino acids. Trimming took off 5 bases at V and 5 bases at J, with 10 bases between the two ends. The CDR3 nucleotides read TGTGCCAGCAGTTCAGGGAAAGATCAGCCCCAGCATTTT. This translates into CASSSGKDQPQHF.

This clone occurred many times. The CDR3 sequence is CSSGGTLGGYTF. The CDR3 nucleotides read TGCAGCTCTGGCGGGACCCTGGGGGGCTACACCTTC. The V call is TRBV29-1, the J call TRBJ1-2, with D perhaps matching TRBD1 (5 bases). CDR1 SQVTM and CDR2 ANQGSEA come from the germline V gene. The CDR3 length is 12 residues. Deletions cut 8 bases from V and 8 bases from J, with 18 bases between.

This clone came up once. CDR3 sequence (DNA): TGCAGCGTTGTCCAGGGCGCGAACACCGGGGAGCTGTTTTTT. Residues: CSVVQGANTGELFF. V and J are TRBV29-1 and TRBJ2-2, with D possibly being TRBD1 (5 bases). The CDR3 is 14 residues long. The V gene's germline CDR1 is SQVTM and CDR2 ANQGSEA. V was clipped by 4 bases and J by 0 bases, with 9 bases between them.

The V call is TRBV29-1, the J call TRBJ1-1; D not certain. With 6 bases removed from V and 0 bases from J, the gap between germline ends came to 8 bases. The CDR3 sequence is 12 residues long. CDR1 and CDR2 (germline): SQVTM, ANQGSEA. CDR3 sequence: CSVRELNTEAFF. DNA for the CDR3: TGCAGCGTGCGAGAGTTGAACACTGAAGCTTTCTTT.

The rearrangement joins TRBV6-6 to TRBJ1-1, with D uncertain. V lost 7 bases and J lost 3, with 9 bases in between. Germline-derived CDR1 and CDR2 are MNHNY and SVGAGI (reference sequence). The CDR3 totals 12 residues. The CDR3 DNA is TGTGCCAGCACAAGGGCAGACACTGAAGCTTTCTTT. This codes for CASTRADTEAFF.

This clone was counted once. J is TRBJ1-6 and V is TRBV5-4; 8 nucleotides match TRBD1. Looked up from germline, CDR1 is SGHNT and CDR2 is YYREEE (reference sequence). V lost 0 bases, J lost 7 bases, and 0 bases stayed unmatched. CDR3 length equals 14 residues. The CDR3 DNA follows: TGTGCCAGCAGCTTGGGGACAGGGAATTCACCCCTCCACTTT. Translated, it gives CASSLGTGNSPLHF.

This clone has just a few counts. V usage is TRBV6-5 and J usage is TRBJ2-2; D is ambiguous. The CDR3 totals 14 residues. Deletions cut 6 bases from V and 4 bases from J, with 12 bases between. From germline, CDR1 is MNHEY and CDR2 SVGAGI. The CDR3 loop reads CASSRVRGTGELFF. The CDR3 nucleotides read TGTGCCAGCAGCCGGGTGCGAGGCACCGGGGAGCTGTTTTTT.

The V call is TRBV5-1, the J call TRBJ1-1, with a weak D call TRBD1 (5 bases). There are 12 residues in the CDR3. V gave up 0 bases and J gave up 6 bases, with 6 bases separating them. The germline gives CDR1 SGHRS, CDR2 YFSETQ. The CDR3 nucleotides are TGCGCCAGCAGCTTGGAAGGGGCTGAAGCTTTCTTT. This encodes CASSLEGAEAFF. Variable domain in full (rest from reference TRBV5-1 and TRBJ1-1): KAGVTQTPRYLIKTRGQQVTLSCSPISGHRSVSWYQQTPGQGLQFLFEYFSETQRNKGNFPGRFSGRQFSNSRSEMNVSTLELGDSALYLCASSLEGAEAFFGQGTRLTVV.

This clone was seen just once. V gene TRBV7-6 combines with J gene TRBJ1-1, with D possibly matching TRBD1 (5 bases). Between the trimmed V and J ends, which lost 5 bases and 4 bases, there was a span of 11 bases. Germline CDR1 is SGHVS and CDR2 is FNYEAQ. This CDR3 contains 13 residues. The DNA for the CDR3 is TGTGCCAGCAGCCTCGGGGGGACCACTGAAGCTTTCTTT. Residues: CASSLGGTTEAFF.

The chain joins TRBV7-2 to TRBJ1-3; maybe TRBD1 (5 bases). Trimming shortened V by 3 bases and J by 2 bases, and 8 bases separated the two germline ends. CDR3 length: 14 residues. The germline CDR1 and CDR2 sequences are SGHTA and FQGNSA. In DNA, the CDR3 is TGTGCCAGCAGCTTGGGACTAACTGGAAACACCATATATTTT. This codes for CASSLGLTGNTIYF. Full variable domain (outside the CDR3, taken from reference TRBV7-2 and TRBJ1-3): GAGVSQSPSNKVTEKGKDVELRCDPISGHTALYWYRQSLGQGLEFLIYFQGNSAPDKSGLPSDRFSAERTGGSVSTLTIQRTQQEDSAVYLCASSLGLTGNTIYFGEGSWLTVV.

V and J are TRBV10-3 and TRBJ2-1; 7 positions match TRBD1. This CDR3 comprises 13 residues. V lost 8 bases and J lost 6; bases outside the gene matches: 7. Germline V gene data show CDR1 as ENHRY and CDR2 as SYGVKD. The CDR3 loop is CAIYRTGGNEQFF. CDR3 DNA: TGTGCCATCTACCGGACAGGCGGCAATGAGCAGTTCTTC.